These T cell receptor beta chains were read from a single sample in a study of cytomegalovirus exposure and HLA in healthy donors. Sequencing was performed with immunoSEQ multiplex PCR; in TCRdb, only in-frame clones are kept and a portion is missing. The sample records about 150,000 clones, around 84% being singletons. The source material was PBMCs. The receptors were sampled from a woman aged 18-35 years in good health and CMV-seronegative. Both conserved end residues are part of each CDR3.

v_call	j_call	cdr3_aa
TRBV27	TRBJ2-1	CASRRTGGNEQFF
TRBV9	TRBJ2-3	CASSAPGTPDTDTQYF
TRBV19	TRBJ1-2	CASSMVQGYGYTF
TRBV2	TRBJ2-7	CASSRQGANEQYF
TRBV5-1	TRBJ2-7	CASSLGAGSINEQYF
TRBV10-3	TRBJ2-3	CAISAGGQGADTQYF
TRBV7-2	TRBJ2-2	CASSIPKRESNTGELFF
TRBV11-3	TRBJ2-7	CASKAGASYEQYF
TRBV7-9	TRBJ2-5	CASSLGGTAAETQYF
TRBV6-5	TRBJ2-7	CASSYRSIGSYEQYF
TRBV19	TRBJ1-5	CASSPRIQPQHF
TRBV11-3	TRBJ2-7	CASSPGQGLDYEQYF
TRBV28	TRBJ2-7	CASSSSRDEQYF
TRBV7-2	TRBJ2-3	CASSLGASGSSDTQYF
TRBV7-8	TRBJ2-7	CASSASKSYEQYF
TRBV6-5	TRBJ2-2	CASSRLAGVPGELFF
TRBV11-3	TRBJ2-2	CASSLEGWENTGELFF
TRBV6-5	TRBJ1-2	CASSPYTSTGFGYTF
TRBV7-2	TRBJ2-3	CASSPQGATDTQYF
TRBV6-5	TRBJ2-7	CASRPGQANYEQYF
TRBV28	TRBJ1-3	CASLEGAEVLSGNTIYF